This T cell receptor (beta chain) came from a study of shared clonotypes between healthy human individuals. Study-level results: Sharing across four donors was seen in around 5% of naive CD4 clonotypes.

Produced via immunoSEQ multiplex PCR; TCRdb's table is partial and in-frame only. The table lists over 2 million clones, 85% to 95% of them singletons. The CDR3 totals 16 residues. Germline CDR1 reads MDHEN; CDR2 reads SYDVKM. V was trimmed by 5 bases and J by 1 base, leaving 17 bases between them. CD45RA+ naive and CD45RA-negative memory subsets were separated from CD4+ cells. About this clone: Its cognate antigen is unknown.

The sequenced sample was naive CD4+ T cells from PBMCs. The subset is: CD45RA+ positively selected. The chain recombines TRBV28 with TRBJ1-2; possibly TRBD1 for D (5 bases). This clonotype was sampled from a man younger than 35 in good health. Some clones in this sample may be carry-over from other donors' samples. DNA of the CDR3: TGTGCCAGCAGTCGGTCGGACAAAAAGGGTAACTATGGCTACACCTTC. Its protein product is CASSRSDKKGNYGYTF.